These 4 T cell receptor beta chains came from one sample sequenced in a study of blood T cells in healthy people across ages. For the second PCR, which ran for 7 to 11 cycles, a sample-barcoded 5' primer and a J-beta primer mix were used. TCRdb independently ran MiXCR on the 5' RACE reads; one entry per CDR3 protein. The table has 650,000 to 900,000 distinct CDR3 sequences, about 62% seen once. The sequencing input was blood. Source of these receptors: a man aged 25 to 40 in good health.

A single count supports this clonotype. The chain carries TRBV20-1 and TRBJ1-2; D unresolved. The V gene's germline CDR1 is DFQATT and CDR2 SNEGSKA (reference sequence). The V end was cut by 0 bases, the J end by 8 bases, with 16 bases between. The CDR3 consists of 14 residues. The DNA for the CDR3 is TGCAGTGCTAGAGATCTTGGCGTTTGGGCAGGCTACACCTTC. Its protein is CSARDLGVWAGYTF.

V gene TRBV7-9 combines with J gene TRBJ2-1; D tentatively fits TRBD1 or TRBD2 (6 bases each). Per the germline V gene, CDR1 is SEHNR and CDR2 is FQNEAQ (reference sequence). CDR3 length: 15 amino acids. Deletions cut 6 bases from V and 3 bases from J, with 15 bases between. The CDR3 loop reads CASRRGPGNYNEQFF. CDR3 bases: TGTGCCAGCAGACGGGGGCCAGGGAACTACAATGAGCAGTTCTTC.

The table lists this clonotype with many counts. This rearrangement joins TRBV20-1 to TRBJ2-5; D gene uncertain. The CDR3 spans 15 residues. The V end lost 3 bases, the J end lost 5 bases, and 19 bases lay between the germline ends. Germline values: CDR1 DFQATT, CDR2 SNEGSKA (reference sequence). DNA for the CDR3: TGCAGTGCTAGTTACCCGGACCGGTCCAGGGAGACCCAGTACTTC. The encoded protein is CSASYPDRSRETQYF.

V usage is TRBV7-9 and J usage is TRBJ2-1; D is possibly TRBD1 (5 bases). Germline V gene data show CDR1 as SEHNR and CDR2 as FQNEAQ (reference sequence). The CDR3 has 17 residues. V gave up 6 bases and J gave up 6 bases, with 24 bases separating them. The CDR3 DNA reads TGTGCCAGCAGACGTCCTCGTGTGGGGCCTAGGCTCAATGAGCAGTTCTTC. It codes for CASRRPRVGPRLNEQFF.